This is a list of T cell receptor beta chains from one sample in a study of blood T cell repertoires in COVID-19. TCRdb's table, derived via immunoSEQ multiplex PCR, lists solely in-frame clones and lacks some. Found here are some 330,000 clones, 70% to 90% of them singletons; the top ten hold 3.5% to 4.5%. The sample taken for sequencing was PBMCs or T cells enriched from blood (not recorded which). The receptor source for this set is a young man who had recovered from COVID-19. Both conserved end residues are part of each CDR3. The D gene is left open where the match is weak. A row's size may be missing; if present it is once, few, many or a size class.

D gene	clone size	V gene	J gene	CDR3 length	CDR3 protein	CDR3 DNA
TRBD1	NA	TRBV5-1	TRBJ1-4	16	CASSQLQGAGDEKLFF	TGCGCCAGCAGCCAGTTACAGGGGGCCGGTGACGAAAAACTGTTTTTT
TRBD1	NA	TRBV5-4	TRBJ1-4	15	CASSQAQGANEKLFF	TGTGCCAGCAGCCAGGCTCAGGGGGCTAATGAAAAACTGTTTTTT
NA	NA	TRBV3-1/TRBV3-2	TRBJ2-7	19	CASSQGGQAKVGWAYEQYF	TGTGCCAGCAGCCAAGGGGGCCAGGCCAAGGTTGGGTGGGCCTACGAGCAGTACTTC
NA	NA	TRBV2	TRBJ1-2	12	CAKSAGDRGYTF	TGTGCCAAATCGGCGGGGGATCGTGGCTACACCTTC
TRBD1	NA	TRBV7-9	TRBJ2-7	14	CASSKDRNPYEQYF	TGTGCCAGCAGCAAGGACAGGAACCCCTACGAGCAGTACTTC
TRBD1	NA	TRBV19	TRBJ1-1	15	CASSIVFGTGLEAFF	TGTGCCAGTAGTATAGTTTTTGGGACAGGCCTTGAAGCTTTCTTT
NA	NA	TRBV5-1	TRBJ1-5	15	CASSLEGGGKQPQHF	TGCGCCAGCAGCTTGGAAGGTGGGGGCAAACAGCCCCAGCATTTT
TRBD2	few	TRBV19	TRBJ2-5	13	CASSISGAETQYF	TGTGCCAGTAGTATAAGCGGGGCGGAGACCCAGTACTTC
NA	NA	TRBV12-3/TRBV12-4	TRBJ1-1	13	CASSHGGITEAFF	TGTGCCAGCAGTCACGGGGGGATCACTGAAGCTTTCTTT
TRBD1	NA	TRBV18	TRBJ2-7	14	CASSLRDRAYEQYF	TGTGCCAGCTCACTCCGGGACAGGGCTTACGAGCAGTACTTC
NA	NA	TRBV29-1	TRBJ1-1	13	CSVTVGQNTEAFF	TGCAGCGTTACCGTGGGGCAGAACACTGAAGCTTTCTTT
NA	NA	TRBV5-1	TRBJ2-5	14	CASSSGNGQETQYF	TGCGCCAGCAGCTCGGGAAACGGCCAAGAGACCCAGTACTTC
TRBD1	NA	TRBV9	TRBJ1-6	14	CASSVGGGSSPLHF	TGTGCCAGCAGCGTAGGAGGGGGCAGTTCACCCCTCCACTTT
NA	NA	TRBV12-5	TRBJ1-1	13	CASGLVPPGVAFF	TGTGCTAGTGGTTTGGTACCGCCAGGGGTCGCTTTCTTT
TRBD2	NA	TRBV5-1	TRBJ2-5	15	CASSPLAGGGKTQYF	TGCGCCAGCAGTCCACTAGCGGGAGGGGGAAAGACCCAGTACTTC
NA	NA	TRBV7-9	TRBJ1-2	14	CASSLDRVNYGYTF	TGTGCCAGCAGCTTAGATCGGGTTAACTATGGCTACACCTTC
NA	NA	TRBV3-1/TRBV3-2	TRBJ2-7	13	CASSLRGAREQYF	TGTGCCAGCAGCCTGCGGGGCGCACGCGAGCAGTACTTC
TRBD1	NA	TRBV18	TRBJ2-5	13	CASSPGTVETQYF	TGTGCCAGCTCACCGGGGACAGTGGAGACCCAGTACTTC
NA	NA	TRBV9	TRBJ1-4	16	CASSVGTGHFNEKLFF	TGTGCCAGCAGCGTAGGTACGGGACACTTCAATGAAAAACTGTTTTTT
NA	NA	TRBV27	TRBJ1-3	12	CASIGAGNTIYF	TGTGCCAGCATAGGGGCTGGAAACACCATATATTTT
NA	NA	TRBV19	TRBJ1-1	12	CASSDRQDEAFF	TGTGCCAGTAGTGACAGACAGGATGAAGCTTTCTTT
NA	NA	TRBV19	TRBJ1-3	16	CASSITPGDSGNTIYF	TGTGCCAGTAGTATAACCCCGGGTGACTCTGGAAACACCATATATTTT
NA	NA	TRBV25-1	TRBJ2-1	12	CASSQNYNEQFF	TGTGCCAGCAGCCAGAATTACAATGAGCAGTTCTTC
NA	NA	TRBV30	TRBJ2-7	13	CAWSRTDTYEQYF	TGTGCCTGGAGCAGGACTGATACCTACGAGCAGTACTTC
NA	NA	TRBV4-1	TRBJ1-1	17	CASRGTMFTGGDTEAFF	TGCGCCAGCAGGGGGACGATGTTTACCGGAGGGGACACTGAAGCTTTCTTT
NA	NA	TRBV29-1	TRBJ1-3	14	CSVEWAGSGNTIYF	TGCAGCGTTGAATGGGCAGGTTCTGGAAACACCATATATTTT
TRBD1	NA	TRBV4-1	TRBJ1-5	16	CASSQGDRNSNQPQHF	TGCGCCAGCAGCCAAGGGGACAGAAATAGCAATCAGCCCCAGCATTTT
TRBD2	NA	TRBV7-2	TRBJ2-5	16	CASSLLAGVGQETQYF	TGTGCCAGCAGCTTACTAGCGGGGGTGGGACAAGAGACCCAGTACTTC
NA	NA	TRBV25-1	TRBJ1-2	14	CASSEYTSSYGYTF	TGTGCCAGCAGTGAATATACCTCCAGCTATGGCTACACCTTC
TRBD1	NA	TRBV24-1	TRBJ2-7	12	CATAGTGLEQYF	TGTGCCACTGCCGGGACAGGGCTCGAGCAGTACTTC
TRBD2	NA	TRBV5-1	TRBJ2-1	19	CASSLVGTPREGSYNEQFF	TGCGCCAGCAGCTTGGTCGGCACTCCGAGGGAGGGCTCCTACAATGAGCAGTTCTTC
TRBD2	NA	TRBV2	TRBJ2-1	17	CASFGGVYRTADNEQFF	TGTGCCAGCTTCGGGGGGGTCTATCGGACGGCTGACAATGAGCAGTTCTTC
TRBD1	few	TRBV10-1	TRBJ1-5	13	CASGTGGGQPQHF	TGCGCCAGCGGGACAGGGGGCGGTCAGCCCCAGCATTTT
NA	NA	TRBV19	TRBJ1-3	15	CASLPSGFSGNTIYF	TGTGCCAGCCTACCCTCAGGATTTTCTGGAAACACCATATATTTT
NA	once	TRBV10-2	TRBJ1-6	15	CASSGTVSYNSPLHF	TGCGCCAGCAGTGGGACAGTCTCCTATAATTCACCCCTCCACTTT